This is a list of T cell receptor beta chains from one sample in a study of CD8 T cells in ankylosing spondylitis. One entry per CDR3 protein results from TCRdb running MiXCR on the 5' RACE reads. The profile covers 450,000 to 550,000 distinct CDR3 sequences, with about 5.4% appearing a single time and roughly 3.5% taken by the ten largest. The sequenced sample consisted of blood, either unsorted or a sorted T cell fraction (not recorded which). Receptors were obtained from a male donor with ankylosing spondylitis. Each CDR3 is given with its conserved first and last residue. D genes are given only for firm matches. Size tells how often a clone was seen (once, few, many) or the class of an expanded clone, and some rows leave it out.

j_call: TRBJ2-2; clone_size: NA; d_call: TRBD1; v_call: TRBV3-1; cdr3_aa: CASCPSPGTGDPNTGELFF; cdr3_nt: TGTGCCAGCTGTCCAAGTCCCGGGACAGGGGACCCAAACACCGGGGAGCTGTTTTTT
j_call: TRBJ2-6; clone_size: few; d_call: NA; v_call: TRBV7-2; cdr3_aa: CASRYLRQDGANVLTF; cdr3_nt: TGTGCCAGCAGATACCTAAGGCAGGACGGGGCCAACGTCCTGACTTTC
j_call: TRBJ1-1; clone_size: many; d_call: NA; v_call: TRBV4-1; cdr3_aa: CASSQDRIMNTEAFF; cdr3_nt: TGCGCCAGCAGCCAAGATCGAATCATGAACACTGAAGCTTTCTTT
j_call: TRBJ2-5; clone_size: many; d_call: TRBD1; v_call: TRBV20-1; cdr3_aa: CSAPLRGETQYF; cdr3_nt: TGCAGTGCTCCACTCAGGGGGGAGACCCAGTACTTC
j_call: TRBJ2-3; clone_size: many; d_call: NA; v_call: TRBV29-1; cdr3_aa: CSVGPRADTQYF; cdr3_nt: TGCAGCGTTGGGCCCAGGGCAGATACGCAGTATTTT
j_call: TRBJ1-1; clone_size: many; d_call: NA; v_call: TRBV9; cdr3_aa: CASSVGPSNTEAFF; cdr3_nt: TGTGCCAGCAGCGTAGGTCCATCGAACACTGAAGCTTTCTTT
j_call: TRBJ1-2; clone_size: many; d_call: TRBD1; v_call: TRBV10-3; cdr3_aa: CAISSTGDGYTF; cdr3_nt: TGTGCCATCAGTTCGACAGGGGATGGCTACACCTTC
j_call: TRBJ2-1; clone_size: many; d_call: TRBD1; v_call: TRBV20-1; cdr3_aa: CSAERDRDEQFF; cdr3_nt: TGCAGTGCCGAGCGAGACAGGGATGAGCAGTTCTTC
j_call: TRBJ2-1; clone_size: many; d_call: NA; v_call: TRBV20-1; cdr3_aa: CSADGSYPHNEQFF; cdr3_nt: TGCAGTGCTGACGGGAGCTACCCCCACAATGAGCAGTTCTTC
j_call: TRBJ2-3; clone_size: many; d_call: TRBD1; v_call: TRBV4-3; cdr3_aa: CASSARLGTVTDDTQYF; cdr3_nt: TGCGCCAGCAGCGCGCGATTGGGGACAGTAACAGATGATACGCAGTATTTT
j_call: TRBJ1-2; clone_size: many; d_call: NA; v_call: TRBV11-1; cdr3_aa: CASSPTWVTGKPGNYGYTF; cdr3_nt: TGTGCCAGCAGCCCGACATGGGTGACAGGCAAGCCGGGGAACTATGGCTACACCTTC
j_call: TRBJ2-5; clone_size: many; d_call: NA; v_call: TRBV20-1; cdr3_aa: CSASDAGMETQYF; cdr3_nt: TGCAGTGCCTCCGATGCGGGTATGGAGACCCAGTACTTC
j_call: TRBJ1-4; clone_size: NA; d_call: NA; v_call: TRBV7-2; cdr3_aa: CASSLRNSYNEKLFF; cdr3_nt: TGTGCCAGCAGCTTAAGGAATAGCTATAATGAAAAACTGTTTTTT
j_call: TRBJ1-2; clone_size: many; d_call: TRBD1; v_call: TRBV7-2; cdr3_aa: CASSTQGNGYTF; cdr3_nt: TGTGCCAGCAGCACACAGGGGAATGGCTACACCTTC
j_call: TRBJ1-2; clone_size: many; d_call: NA; v_call: TRBV7-2; cdr3_aa: CASSLNPRQVGYTF; cdr3_nt: TGTGCCAGCAGCTTAAACCCCCGGCAGGTCGGCTACACCTTC
j_call: TRBJ1-2; clone_size: few; d_call: TRBD1; v_call: TRBV5-1; cdr3_aa: CASSFQQGKGYGYTF; cdr3_nt: TGCGCCAGCAGCTTTCAACAGGGGAAGGGGTATGGCTACACCTTC
j_call: TRBJ2-1; clone_size: many; d_call: TRBD2; v_call: TRBV7-2; cdr3_aa: CASSYPGLAGYNEQFF; cdr3_nt: TGTGCCAGCAGCTACCCGGGACTAGCGGGATACAATGAGCAGTTCTTC
j_call: TRBJ2-7; clone_size: few; d_call: NA; v_call: TRBV7-2; cdr3_aa: CASGGMAGLSYEQYF; cdr3_nt: TGTGCCAGCGGGGGTATGGCGGGCCTGTCCTACGAGCAGTACTTC
j_call: TRBJ2-1; clone_size: many; d_call: NA; v_call: TRBV10-3; cdr3_aa: CAPSGRPGPANEQFF; cdr3_nt: TGTGCCCCCAGCGGGCGGCCTGGCCCCGCAAATGAGCAGTTCTTC
j_call: TRBJ1-5; clone_size: many; d_call: NA; v_call: TRBV29-1; cdr3_aa: CSVGGDQPQHF; cdr3_nt: TGCAGCGTGGGGGGGGATCAGCCCCAGCATTTT
j_call: TRBJ1-4; clone_size: many; d_call: NA; v_call: TRBV11-2; cdr3_aa: CASSLLGASLNEKLFF; cdr3_nt: TGTGCCAGCAGCTTACTAGGAGCATCACTGAACGAAAAACTGTTTTTT
j_call: TRBJ2-1; clone_size: few; d_call: TRBD1; v_call: TRBV5-1; cdr3_aa: CASSLVGDRGGNEQFF; cdr3_nt: TGCGCCAGCAGCTTGGTCGGGGACAGGGGGGGCAATGAGCAGTTCTTC
j_call: TRBJ2-7; clone_size: many; d_call: TRBD1; v_call: TRBV5-1; cdr3_aa: CASSFSGQGGEQYF; cdr3_nt: TGCGCCAGCAGCTTTTCGGGACAGGGTGGCGAGCAGTACTTC
j_call: TRBJ1-1; clone_size: many; d_call: NA; v_call: TRBV6-1; cdr3_aa: CASLRPGMNTEAFF; cdr3_nt: TGTGCCAGCTTGCGACCGGGAATGAACACTGAAGCTTTCTTT
j_call: TRBJ2-3; clone_size: few; d_call: TRBD2; v_call: TRBV7-8; cdr3_aa: CASSLKFGGLATDTQYF; cdr3_nt: TGTGCCAGCAGCTTAAAGTTTGGGGGACTAGCTACAGATACGCAGTATTTT
j_call: TRBJ2-7; clone_size: many; d_call: NA; v_call: TRBV15; cdr3_aa: CATSRDEWAGGREQYF; cdr3_nt: TGTGCCACCAGCAGAGATGAGTGGGCCGGCGGGCGTGAGCAGTACTTC
j_call: TRBJ1-2; clone_size: many; d_call: NA; v_call: TRBV5-6; cdr3_aa: CASSPRPGSSAFTF; cdr3_nt: TGTGCCAGCAGCCCGCGACCCGGGTCCAGCGCTTTTACCTTC
j_call: TRBJ2-3; clone_size: NA; d_call: TRBD2; v_call: TRBV12-3/TRBV12-4; cdr3_aa: CASRTSGNTQYF; cdr3_nt: TGTGCCAGCAGAACAAGCGGGAATACGCAGTATTTT
j_call: TRBJ2-5; clone_size: many; d_call: NA; v_call: TRBV5-6; cdr3_aa: CASSPDGGQETQYF; cdr3_nt: TGTGCCAGCAGCCCGGACGGTGGGCAAGAGACCCAGTACTTC
j_call: TRBJ2-1; clone_size: many; d_call: NA; v_call: TRBV12-3/TRBV12-4; cdr3_aa: CASSLLSNEQFF; cdr3_nt: TGTGCCAGCAGTTTGTTGTCGAATGAGCAGTTCTTC
j_call: TRBJ2-3; clone_size: many; d_call: TRBD2; v_call: TRBV18; cdr3_aa: CASSPTSGGDPDTQYF; cdr3_nt: TGTGCCAGCTCACCAACGAGCGGGGGGGACCCAGATACGCAGTATTTT
j_call: TRBJ2-5; clone_size: many; d_call: NA; v_call: TRBV20-1; cdr3_aa: CSARGLDGQETQYF; cdr3_nt: TGCAGTGCTAGAGGTCTGGACGGCCAAGAGACCCAGTACTTC
j_call: TRBJ2-7; clone_size: many; d_call: NA; v_call: TRBV5-6; cdr3_aa: CASSGRAILSSYEQYF; cdr3_nt: TGTGCCAGCAGCGGAAGAGCCATACTTTCCAGCTACGAGCAGTACTTC
j_call: TRBJ1-1; clone_size: NA; d_call: NA; v_call: TRBV29-1; cdr3_aa: CSVGGGKGMNTEAFF; cdr3_nt: TGCAGCGTTGGGGGGGGTAAGGGGATGAACACTGAAGCTTTCTTT
j_call: TRBJ2-5; clone_size: many; d_call: NA; v_call: TRBV6-2/TRBV6-3; cdr3_aa: CASSYWREETQYF; cdr3_nt: TGTGCCAGCAGTTACTGGCGAGAGGAGACCCAGTACTTC
j_call: TRBJ2-7; clone_size: many; d_call: NA; v_call: TRBV4-3; cdr3_aa: CASSQGAQYPSYEQYF; cdr3_nt: TGCGCCAGCAGCCAAGGGGCACAATACCCATCTTACGAGCAGTACTTC
j_call: TRBJ1-3; clone_size: many; d_call: NA; v_call: TRBV6-1; cdr3_aa: CASIGRRDRISGNTIYF; cdr3_nt: TGTGCCAGCATCGGAAGGAGAGACAGGATCTCTGGAAACACCATATATTTT
j_call: TRBJ1-6; clone_size: many; d_call: TRBD1; v_call: TRBV5-1; cdr3_aa: CASSSTTGGGTYNSPLHF; cdr3_nt: TGCGCCAGCAGCTCGACGACAGGGGGTGGAACCTATAATTCACCCCTCCACTTT
j_call: TRBJ1-1; clone_size: many; d_call: NA; v_call: TRBV7-9; cdr3_aa: CASSLVGKEAFF; cdr3_nt: TGTGCCAGCAGCTTAGTTGGAAAGGAAGCTTTCTTT
j_call: TRBJ1-6; clone_size: many; d_call: NA; v_call: TRBV3-1; cdr3_aa: CASSQGDVNSPLHF; cdr3_nt: TGTGCCAGCAGCCAGGGGGATGTAAATTCACCCCTCCACTTT
j_call: TRBJ2-7; clone_size: NA; d_call: TRBD2; v_call: TRBV20-1; cdr3_aa: CSALPGLGFYEQYF; cdr3_nt: TGCAGTGCTCTTCCCGGACTAGGGTTCTACGAGCAGTACTTC
j_call: TRBJ2-3; clone_size: many; d_call: NA; v_call: TRBV4-1; cdr3_aa: CASSRPYDTQYF; cdr3_nt: TGCGCCAGCAGCCGGCCCTACGATACGCAGTATTTT